The next 25 T cell receptor beta chains were all read from a single sample in a study of tumor-infiltrating lymphocytes in primary liver carcinoma. Co-extracting RNA and DNA was done with about 20-34 mg of unsorted bulk tissue as input. The authors made TCR beta cDNA from approximately 500 ng total RNA with a constant-region primer. It was through three nested multiplex PCR rounds of slightly modified ARM-PCR that TCR beta libraries arose. Amplification in the first two PCR rounds was performed using TRBV1-TRBV30 forward primers and a C-beta reverse primer for approximately 10 cycles each. Each CDR3 protein is one row after TCRdb ran MiXCR on the multiplex PCR reads. The data contain some 130,000 distinct CDR3 sequences, nearly 70% of them singletons. What was sequenced was tumor-adjacent normal liver tissue. The receptors here all came from a woman in her sixties with primary liver carcinoma and hepatitis B virus infection.

For this clonotype: A read error may be the cause here, since a much bigger clone is one base away. The chain is built from TRBV7-9 and TRBJ1-1; D might be TRBD1 (5 bases). The CDR3 has 14 residues. Germline CDR1 SEHNR, CDR2 FQNEAQ (reference sequence). The V end lost 1 base, the J end lost 4 bases, and 10 bases lay between the germline ends. The DNA of the CDR3 is TGTGCCAGCAGCTTAGTTTCAGGGAGCACTGAAGCTTTCTTT. Translation gives CASSLVSGSTEAFF.

This clonotype was counted at least ten times. The chain links TRBV14 to TRBJ2-1; the D gene is possibly TRBD2 (5 bases). Germline V lookup: CDR1 SGHDN, CDR2 FVKESK. The CDR3 covers 15 residues. Trimming left V 1 base short and J 4 bases short, with 11 bases between. CDR3 amino acids: CASSQGTAQYNEQFF. Here the CDR3 DNA reads TGTGCCAGCAGCCAAGGGACTGCGCAGTACAATGAGCAGTTCTTC.

Worth noting for this clonotype: This CDR3 fails to terminate in the conserved phenylalanine or tryptophan, so it likely reflects a read error. CDR3 residues: CASAMKQGAVEQYL. CDR3 sequence (DNA): TGTGCCAGCGCAATGAAACAGGGGGCGGTCGAGCAGTACCTC. The rearrangement links TRBV5-5 to TRBJ2-7, with TRBD1 matching over 9 bases. The germline V gene has CDR1 SGHKS and CDR2 YYEKEE (reference sequence). This CDR3 contains 14 residues. The V and J ends lost 7 bases and 6 bases, in that order; junction bases with no gene match: 11.

The chain couples TRBV28 to TRBJ1-3, with D unresolved. The CDR3 consists of 14 residues. V lost 4 bases, J lost 4 bases, and 11 bases lay in between. Germline V gene lookup returns CDR1 MDHEN and CDR2 SYDVKM. The CDR3 DNA sequence: TGTGCCAGCAGTTCCGGGCGGGCGGGAAACACCATATATTTT. Translating gives CASSSGRAGNTIYF.

As concerns this clonotype: One end of the junction is discordant with germline, which a read error may explain. The chain has TRBV5-5 and TRBJ2-7, with 7 positions matching TRBD1. The CDR3 sequence is 13 residues long. Germline CDR1 reads SGHKS; CDR2 reads YYEKEE (reference sequence). The chain's CDR3 is CASSFGQAYEQYF. In DNA, the CDR3 is TGTGCCAGCAGCTTCGGACAGGCCTATGAGCAGTACTTC.

The rearrangement uses TRBV11-1 and TRBJ2-5; D is tentatively TRBD1 or TRBD2 (5 bases each). The germline CDR1 and CDR2 sequences are SGHAT and FQDESV (reference sequence). Between the trimmed V and J ends, which lost 5 bases and 5 bases, there was a span of 18 bases. This CDR3 contains 15 residues. The CDR3 sequence: CASSRGPGTHETQYF. The CDR3 DNA reads TGTGCCAGCAGCCGAGGACCGGGGACCCATGAGACCCAGTACTTC.

The chain couples TRBV11-2 to TRBJ2-3, with 7 bases aligning to TRBD2. The ends lost 5 bases at V and 1 base at J; junction bases unmatched: 9. Germline V CDR1 and CDR2: SGHAT, FQNNGV. The CDR3 contains 16 residues. The CDR3 loop reads CASSHGTTRGTDTQYF. CDR3 in DNA: TGTGCCAGCAGCCACGGGACTACTCGTGGCACAGATACGCAGTATTTT.

V is TRBV6-6 and J is TRBJ2-1, with TRBD2 as a possible D gene (6 bases). This CDR3 region has 13 residues. CDR1 is MNHNY and CDR2 is SVGAGI in the germline V gene (reference sequence). V lost 10 bases and J 9 bases, leaving 19 bases between the germline ends. In nucleotides, the CDR3 is TGTGCCACACGTCCTTCGGGGGTGGGTGAGCAGTTCTTC. Translation: CATRPSGVGEQFF.

The sample holds a few counts of this clonotype. The junction departs from the called germline gene at one end, perhaps through a read error. The rearrangement links TRBV11-2 to TRBJ2-3, with 7 bases that match TRBD2. The germline CDR1 and CDR2 sequences are SGHAT and FQNNGV. The CDR3 length is 16 residues. Here the CDR3 reads CAGSAGSGPSTDTQYF. DNA of the CDR3: TGTGCCGGCAGCGCTGGTAGCGGGCCTAGCACAGATACGCAGTATTTT.

A few counts support this clonotype. This may come from a read error, since a much larger clone is one base off. V gene TRBV5-1 combines with J gene TRBJ2-1, with a weak D call TRBD2 (7 bases). The CDR3 is made up of 14 amino acids. Germline V gene sequence: CDR1 SGHRS, CDR2 YFSETQ. The CDR3 sequence is CASNLGGGYNEQFF. CDR3 nucleotide sequence: TGCGCCAGCAACTTGGGAGGGGGCTACAATGAGCAGTTCTTC.

In the case of this clonotype: A clone one base away is much larger, so this may be a read error. The rearrangement joins TRBV5-4 to TRBJ1-2; TRBD1 matches at 10 bases. Germline lookup yields CDR1 SGHNT and CDR2 YYREEE (reference sequence). The CDR3 totals 14 residues. DNA of the CDR3: TGTGTCAGCAGCTTGGCGGGACAGGGGTATGGCTACACCTTC. This codes for CVSSLAGQGYGYTF.

This clonotype was seen ten or more times. The chain carries TRBV7-3 and TRBJ2-2; D is undetermined. The CDR3 has 13 amino acids. Germline CDR1 SGHTA, CDR2 FQGTGA. V lost 1 base and J lost 9, with 9 bases in between. In DNA, the CDR3 is TGTGCCAGCAGCTTAAGTCCTCTTCGGGAGCTGTTTTTT. Its translation: CASSLSPLRELFF.

V usage is TRBV4-2 and J usage is TRBJ2-2; 8 positions match TRBD1. Per the germline V gene, CDR1 is LGHNA and CDR2 is YNFKEQ. The V segment lost 0 bases and the J segment 6 bases; nucleotides outside the gene matches: 6. The CDR3 length is 16 residues. CDR3 nucleotide sequence: TGTGCCAGCAGCCAAGAGGAGCAGGGGGCGCCCGGGGAGCTGTTTTTT. Its protein is CASSQEEQGAPGELFF.

This sequence joins TRBV20-1 and TRBJ2-7, with 10 positions matching TRBD2. Germline V gene data show CDR1 as DFQATT and CDR2 as SNEGSKA (reference sequence). The CDR3 is 17 residues long. Trimming took 0 bases from V and 1 from J; bases not matched to a gene: 9. CDR3 in amino acids: CSARDRRRTSGSYEQYF. CDR3 nucleotides: TGCAGTGCTAGAGACCGGAGGCGGACTAGCGGTTCCTACGAGCAGTACTTC.

As to this clonotype: Sequence at one end of the junction differs from germline and may be a read error. The rearrangement uses TRBV29-1 and TRBJ2-3, with a weak D call TRBD2 (6 bases). Germline loops: CDR1 SQVTM, CDR2 ANQGSEA. This CDR3 region has 12 residues. DNA of the CDR3: TGCAGGGTTGAAGATTGGGGGGATACACAGTATTTT. Translating it yields CRVEDWGDTQYF.

About this clonotype itself: A junction boundary mismatches the germline segment, possibly from a read error. The genes are TRBV7-9 and TRBJ2-1; 7 positions agree with TRBD2. Germline loops: CDR1 SEHNR, CDR2 FQNEAQ (reference sequence). The CDR3 is 17 residues long. The CDR3 region has the DNA TGTGTCAGCAGCTTAGGTGGGCGCGGGAGCTCCTACAATGGGCAGTTCTTC. Translation gives CVSSLGGRGSSYNGQFF.

This clonotype was counted ten times or more. This chain connects TRBV6-1 to TRBJ1-4; maybe TRBD1 (5 bases). CDR1 and CDR2 (germline): MNHNS, SASEGT. V was trimmed by 4 bases and J by 0 bases, leaving 12 bases between them. The CDR3 runs to 16 residues. The CDR3 DNA is TGTGCCAGCAGTGTTCTACAGGCGTCAACTAATGAAAAACTGTTTTTT. This sequence encodes CASSVLQASTNEKLFF.

With regard to this clonotype: The junction shows a germline mismatch at one end, possibly a read error. V is TRBV5-1 and J is TRBJ2-5; TRBD1 matches at 7 bases. The germline V gene encodes CDR1 SGHRS and CDR2 YFSETQ. The CDR3 sequence is 14 residues long. CDR3 in amino acids: CTSCRTGIQETQYF. CDR3 nucleotides: TGCACCAGCTGCAGGACAGGCATACAAGAGACCCAGTACTTC. The variable domain in full, completed from reference TRBV5-1 and TRBJ2-5, reads KAGVTQTPRYLIKTRGQQVTLSCSPISGHRSVSWYQQTPGQGLQFLFEYFSETQRNKGNFPGRFSGRQFSNSRSEMNVSTLELGDSALYLCTSCRTGIQETQYFGPGTRLLVL.

V usage is TRBV4-1 and J usage is TRBJ2-5; a weak D match, TRBD2 (6 bases). The V end lost 0 bases, the J end lost 1 base, and 18 bases lay between the germline ends. The CDR3 contains 18 residues. From germline, CDR1 is MGHRA and CDR2 YSYEKL. CDR3 nucleotide sequence: TGCGCCAGCAGCCAAGATCTGGGCCGCGGGGCAGCCCAAGAGACCCAGTACTTC. This gives the protein CASSQDLGRGAAQETQYF.

In the case of this clonotype: Given a much more abundant clone one base away, this may be a read error. The V and J genes are TRBV7-9 and TRBJ2-1; D gene ambiguous. Germline lookup yields CDR1 SEHNR and CDR2 FQNEAQ (reference sequence). The CDR3 runs 12 residues. V was cut by 6 bases and J by 6 bases, with 9 bases left in between. In DNA form, the CDR3 reads TGTGCCAGCAGGATGGGGTGCAATGAGCAGTTCTTC. Amino acid sequence: CASRMGCNEQFF.

This clonotype has a count of ten or more. The chain recombines TRBV6-5 with TRBJ1-2, with TRBD1 as a possible D gene (5 bases). The length of the CDR3 is 14 residues. The V gene's germline CDR1 is MNHEY and CDR2 SVGAGI. V was clipped by 0 bases and J by 0 bases, with 5 bases between them. The CDR3: CASSYSTANYGYTF. CDR3 sequence (DNA): TGTGCCAGCAGTTACTCGACAGCTAACTATGGCTACACCTTC.

About this clonotype: Its ends do not fully match the called genes, so a read error is possible. The chain recombines TRBV25-1 with TRBJ2-1; no clear D. This CDR3 is 18 amino acids long. The germline CDR1 and CDR2 sequences are MGHDK and SYGVNS. CDR3 in amino acids: CANSAPTVFGGSYNEQFF. CDR3 nucleotides: TGTGCCAACAGTGCGCCGACCGTGTTCGGCGGCTCCTACAATGAGCAGTTCTTC.

About this clonotype itself: Given a much more abundant clone one base away, this may be a read error. CDR3 coding DNA: TGTACCAGCAGCCTCCGGTTGGGTCTAGCGGGAGCGGAGACCCAGTACTTC. It specifies CTSSLRLGLAGAETQYF. The chain combines TRBV7-8 with TRBJ2-5, with TRBD2 identical over 10 bases. Germline V gives CDR1 SGHVS, CDR2 FQNEAQ. This CDR3 is 17 amino acids long.

Of note for this clonotype: Because the CDR3 is missing its conserved closing phenylalanine or tryptophan, this is likely a read error. The chain joins TRBV12-3 or TRBV12-4 to TRBJ2-1, with 8 nucleotides matching TRBD1. This CDR3 comprises 15 residues. V was pared by 6 bases and J by 8 bases, with 12 bases of the junction left unmatched. This CDR3 reads CASRGDRWLVDEQFV. The CDR3 region has the DNA TGTGCCAGCAGGGGGGACAGGTGGCTTGTCGATGAGCAGTTCGTC.

V usage is TRBV5-1 and J usage is TRBJ2-2; perhaps TRBD2 as D (6 bases). V lost 6 bases and J 2 bases, leaving 17 bases between the germline ends. CDR1 and CDR2 (germline): SGHRS, YFSETQ. This CDR3 spans 16 amino acids. The DNA for the CDR3 is TGCGCCAGCACCCGAATGGGACTGACTAACACCGGGGAGCTGTTTTTT. Its protein is CASTRMGLTNTGELFF.